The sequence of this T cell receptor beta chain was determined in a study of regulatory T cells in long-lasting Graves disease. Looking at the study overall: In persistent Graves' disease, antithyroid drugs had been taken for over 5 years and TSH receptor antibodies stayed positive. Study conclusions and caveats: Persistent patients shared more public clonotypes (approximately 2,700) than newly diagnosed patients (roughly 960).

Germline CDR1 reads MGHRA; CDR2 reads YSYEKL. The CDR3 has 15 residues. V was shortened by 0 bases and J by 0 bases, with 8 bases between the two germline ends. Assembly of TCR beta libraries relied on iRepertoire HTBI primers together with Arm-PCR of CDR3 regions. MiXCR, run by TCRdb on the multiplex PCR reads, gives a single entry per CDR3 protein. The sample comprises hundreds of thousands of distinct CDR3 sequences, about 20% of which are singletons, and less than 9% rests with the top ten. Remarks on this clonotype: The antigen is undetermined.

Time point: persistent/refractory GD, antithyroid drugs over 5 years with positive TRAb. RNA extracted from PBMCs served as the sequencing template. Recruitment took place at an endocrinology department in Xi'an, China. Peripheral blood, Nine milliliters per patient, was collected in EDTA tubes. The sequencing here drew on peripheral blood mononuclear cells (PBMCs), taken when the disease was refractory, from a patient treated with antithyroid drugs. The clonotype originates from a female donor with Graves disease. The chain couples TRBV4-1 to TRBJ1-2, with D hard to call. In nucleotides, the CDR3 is TGCGCCAGCAGCCAAGATCCGGGCACTAACTATGGCTACACCTTC. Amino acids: CASSQDPGTNYGYTF.